The clone carrying this TCR beta chain was counted only a few times. Antigen: not known. This record belongs to a study of response to subunit inactivated influenza vaccine. Points from the study as a whole: The study's authors posited that every seasonal influenza vaccination enlists few new T cells.

TCRdb used MiXCR to reprocess the RT-PCR reads, holding one entry per CDR3 protein. This table holds 550,000 to 650,000 distinct CDR3 sequences, 12% found once. V gave up 6 bases and J gave up 6 bases, with 14 bases separating them. In germline, CDR1 is ENHRY, CDR2 SYGVKD. The CDR3 is made up of 13 amino acids. This rearrangement joins TRBV10-3 to TRBJ1-2; no clear D. The sample here was PBMCs from blood, taken on the day of vaccination. This sequence originates from a man in his fifties who received an inactivated influenza vaccine. CDR3 residues: CAISVGRQNGYTF. The DNA for the CDR3 is TGTGCCATCAGCGTGGGGAGGCAGAATGGCTACACCTTC.